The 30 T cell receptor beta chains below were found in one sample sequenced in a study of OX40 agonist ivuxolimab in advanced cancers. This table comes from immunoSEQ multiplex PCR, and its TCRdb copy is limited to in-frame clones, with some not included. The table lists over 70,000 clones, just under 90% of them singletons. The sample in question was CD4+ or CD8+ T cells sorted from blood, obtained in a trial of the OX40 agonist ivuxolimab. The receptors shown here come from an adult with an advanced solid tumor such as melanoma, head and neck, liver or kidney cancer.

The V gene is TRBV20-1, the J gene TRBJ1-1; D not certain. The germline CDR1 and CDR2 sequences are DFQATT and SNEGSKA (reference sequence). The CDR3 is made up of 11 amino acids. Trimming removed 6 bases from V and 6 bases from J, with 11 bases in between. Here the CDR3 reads CSALRPPEAFF. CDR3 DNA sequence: TGCAGTGCCCTTAGGCCCCCTGAAGCTTTCTTT.

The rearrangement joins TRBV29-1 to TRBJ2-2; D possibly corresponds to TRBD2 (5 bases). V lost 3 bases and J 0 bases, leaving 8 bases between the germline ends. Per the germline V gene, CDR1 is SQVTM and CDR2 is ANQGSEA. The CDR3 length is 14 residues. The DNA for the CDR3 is TGCAGCGTTGACCCCGGGGCGAACACCGGGGAGCTGTTTTTT. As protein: CSVDPGANTGELFF.

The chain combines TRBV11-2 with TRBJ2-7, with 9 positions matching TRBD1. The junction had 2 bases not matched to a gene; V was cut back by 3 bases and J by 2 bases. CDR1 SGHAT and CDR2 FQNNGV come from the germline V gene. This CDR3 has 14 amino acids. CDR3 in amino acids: CASSFWTGAYEQYF. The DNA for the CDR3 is TGTGCCAGCAGCTTTTGGACAGGGGCCTACGAGCAGTACTTC.

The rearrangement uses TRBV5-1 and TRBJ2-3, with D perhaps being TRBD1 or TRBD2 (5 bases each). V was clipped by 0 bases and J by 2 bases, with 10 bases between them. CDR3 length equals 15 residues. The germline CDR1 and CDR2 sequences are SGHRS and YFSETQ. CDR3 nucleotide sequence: TGCGCCAGCAGCTTGGCCGAGGGGCCCACAGATACGCAGTATTTT. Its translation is CASSLAEGPTDTQYF.

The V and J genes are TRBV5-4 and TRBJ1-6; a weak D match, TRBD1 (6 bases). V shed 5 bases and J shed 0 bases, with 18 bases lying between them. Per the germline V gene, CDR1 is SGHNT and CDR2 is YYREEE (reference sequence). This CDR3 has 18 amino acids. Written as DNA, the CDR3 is TGTGCCAGCAGTTCTGGGGGCGGGACAAGCTCCTATAATTCACCCCTCCACTTT. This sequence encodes CASSSGGGTSSYNSPLHF.

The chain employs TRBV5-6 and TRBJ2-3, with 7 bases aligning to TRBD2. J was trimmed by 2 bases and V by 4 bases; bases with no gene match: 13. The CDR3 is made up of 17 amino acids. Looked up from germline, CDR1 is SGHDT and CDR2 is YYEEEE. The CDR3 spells CASSIGIGGSDTDTQYF. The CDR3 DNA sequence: TGTGCCAGCAGCATTGGAATTGGCGGGAGTGACACAGATACGCAGTATTTT.

The CDR3 region is CASSSYGTGETEAFF. The CDR3 bases are TGTGCCAGCAGCTCATACGGGACAGGGGAGACTGAAGCTTTCTTT. The chain combines TRBV9 with TRBJ1-1; 10 nucleotides match TRBD1. Germline-derived CDR1 and CDR2 are SGDLS and YYNGEE. The CDR3 contains 15 residues. Trimming at V came to 4 bases and at J to 5 bases, leaving 8 bases not matched to a gene.

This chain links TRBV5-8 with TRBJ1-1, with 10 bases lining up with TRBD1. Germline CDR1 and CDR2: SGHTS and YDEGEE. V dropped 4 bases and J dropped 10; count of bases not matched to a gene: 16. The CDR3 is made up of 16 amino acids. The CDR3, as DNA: TGTGCCAGCAGCCGCCGACAGGGGGCCATGCTACCGGCAGCTTTCTTT. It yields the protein CASSRRQGAMLPAAFF.

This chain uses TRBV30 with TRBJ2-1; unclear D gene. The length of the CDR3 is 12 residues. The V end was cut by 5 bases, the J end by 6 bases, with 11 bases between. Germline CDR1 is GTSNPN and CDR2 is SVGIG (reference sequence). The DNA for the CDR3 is TGTGCCTGGGACCTTGGGGTCAATGAGCAGTTCTTC. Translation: CAWDLGVNEQFF. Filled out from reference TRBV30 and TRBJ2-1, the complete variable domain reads SQTIHQWPATLVQPVGSPLSLECTVEGTSNPNLYWYRQAAGRGLQLLFYSVGIGQISSEVPQNLSASRPQDRQFILSSKKLLLSDSGFYLCAWDLGVNEQFFGPGTRLTVL.

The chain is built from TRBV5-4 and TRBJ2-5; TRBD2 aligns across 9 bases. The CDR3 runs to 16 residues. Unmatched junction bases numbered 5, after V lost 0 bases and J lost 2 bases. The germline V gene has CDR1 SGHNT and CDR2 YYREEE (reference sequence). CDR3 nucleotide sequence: TGTGCCAGCAGCTTGGAGCCCACTAGCGGGCAAGAGACCCAGTACTTC. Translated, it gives CASSLEPTSGQETQYF.

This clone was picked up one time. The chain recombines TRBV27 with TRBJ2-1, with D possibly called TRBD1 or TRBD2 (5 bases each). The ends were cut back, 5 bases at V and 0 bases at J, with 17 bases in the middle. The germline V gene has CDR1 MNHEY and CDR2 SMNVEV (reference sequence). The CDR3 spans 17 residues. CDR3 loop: CASSPRGLGPSYNEQFF. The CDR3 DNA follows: TGTGCCAGCAGTCCCCGGGGCCTAGGGCCCTCCTACAATGAGCAGTTCTTC.

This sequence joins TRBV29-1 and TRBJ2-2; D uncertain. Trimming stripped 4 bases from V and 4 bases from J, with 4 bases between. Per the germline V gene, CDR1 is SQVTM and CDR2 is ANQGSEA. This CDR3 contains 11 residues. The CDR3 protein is CSVGFTGELFF. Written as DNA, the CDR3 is TGCAGCGTTGGTTTCACCGGGGAGCTGTTTTTT.

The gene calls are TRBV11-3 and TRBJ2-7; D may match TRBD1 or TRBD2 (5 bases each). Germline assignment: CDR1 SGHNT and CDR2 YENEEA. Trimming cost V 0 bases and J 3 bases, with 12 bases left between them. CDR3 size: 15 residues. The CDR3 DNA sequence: TGTGCCAGCAGCTTAGAGACGGGACGCGGCTACGAGCAGTACTTC. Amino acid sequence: CASSLETGRGYEQYF.

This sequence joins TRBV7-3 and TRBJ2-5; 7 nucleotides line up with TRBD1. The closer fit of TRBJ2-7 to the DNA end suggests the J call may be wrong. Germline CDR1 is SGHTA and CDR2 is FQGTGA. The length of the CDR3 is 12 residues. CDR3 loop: CASSFGQAEQYF. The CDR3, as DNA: TGTGCCAGCAGCTTCGGACAGGCCGAGCAGTACTTC.

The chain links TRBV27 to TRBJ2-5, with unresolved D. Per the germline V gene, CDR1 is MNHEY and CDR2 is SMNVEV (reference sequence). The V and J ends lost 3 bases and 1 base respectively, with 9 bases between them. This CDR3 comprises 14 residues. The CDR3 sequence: CASSFGARQETQYF. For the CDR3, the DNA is TGTGCCAGCAGTTTTGGTGCGCGCCAAGAGACCCAGTACTTC.

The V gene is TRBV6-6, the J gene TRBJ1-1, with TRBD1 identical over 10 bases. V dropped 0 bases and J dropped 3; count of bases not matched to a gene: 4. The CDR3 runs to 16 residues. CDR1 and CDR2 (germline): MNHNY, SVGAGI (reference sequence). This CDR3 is CASSYSDRGADTEAFF. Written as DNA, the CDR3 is TGTGCCAGCAGTTACTCGGACAGGGGGGCGGACACTGAAGCTTTCTTT.

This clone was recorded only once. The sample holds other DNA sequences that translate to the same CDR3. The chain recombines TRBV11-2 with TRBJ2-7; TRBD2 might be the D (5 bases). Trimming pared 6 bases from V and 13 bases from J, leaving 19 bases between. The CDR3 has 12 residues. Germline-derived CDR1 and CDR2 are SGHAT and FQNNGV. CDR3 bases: TGTGCCAGCAGTCCGAATCTCGCGGGCGGCTACTTC. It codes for CASSPNLAGGYF.

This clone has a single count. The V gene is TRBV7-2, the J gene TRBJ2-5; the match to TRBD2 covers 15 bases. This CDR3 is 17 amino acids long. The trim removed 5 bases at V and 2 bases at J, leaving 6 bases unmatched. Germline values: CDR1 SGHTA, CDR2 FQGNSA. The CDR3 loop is CASSLGLAGGGQETQYF. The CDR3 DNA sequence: TGTGCCAGCAGCCTGGGACTAGCGGGAGGAGGTCAAGAGACCCAGTACTTC.

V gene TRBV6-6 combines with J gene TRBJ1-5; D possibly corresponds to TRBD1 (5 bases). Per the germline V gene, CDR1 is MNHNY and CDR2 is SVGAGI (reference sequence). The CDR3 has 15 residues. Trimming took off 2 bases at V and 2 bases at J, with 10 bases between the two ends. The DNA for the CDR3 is TGTGCCAGCAGTTACCGGAGAGGGGGCAATCAGCCCCAGCATTTT. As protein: CASSYRRGGNQPQHF.

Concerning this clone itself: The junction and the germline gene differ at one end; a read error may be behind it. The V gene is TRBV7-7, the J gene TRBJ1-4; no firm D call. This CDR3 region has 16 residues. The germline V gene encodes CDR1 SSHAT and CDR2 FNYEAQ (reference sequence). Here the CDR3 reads CASSRPGRRTNEKLFF. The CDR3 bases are TGTGCTAGCAGCCGACCTGGACGGCGAACTAATGAAAAACTGTTTTTT.

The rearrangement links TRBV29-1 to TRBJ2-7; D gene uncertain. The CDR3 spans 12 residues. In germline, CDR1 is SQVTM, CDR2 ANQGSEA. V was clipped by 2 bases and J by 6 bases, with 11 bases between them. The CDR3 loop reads CSVELDGLEQYF. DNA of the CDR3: TGCAGCGTTGAATTGGATGGGCTCGAGCAGTACTTC.

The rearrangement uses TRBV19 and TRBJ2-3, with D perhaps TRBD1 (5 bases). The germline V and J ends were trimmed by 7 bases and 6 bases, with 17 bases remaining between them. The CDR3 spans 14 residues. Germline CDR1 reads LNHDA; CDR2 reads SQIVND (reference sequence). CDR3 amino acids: CASNHRRSEDTQYF. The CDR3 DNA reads TGTGCCAGTAACCACAGGCGTTCTGAGGATACGCAGTATTTT.

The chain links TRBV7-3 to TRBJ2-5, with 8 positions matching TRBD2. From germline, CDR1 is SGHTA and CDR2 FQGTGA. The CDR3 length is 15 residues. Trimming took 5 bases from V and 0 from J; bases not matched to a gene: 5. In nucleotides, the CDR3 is TGTGCCAGCAGCGCAAACGGGGGGGACCAAGAGACCCAGTACTTC. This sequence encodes CASSANGGDQETQYF.

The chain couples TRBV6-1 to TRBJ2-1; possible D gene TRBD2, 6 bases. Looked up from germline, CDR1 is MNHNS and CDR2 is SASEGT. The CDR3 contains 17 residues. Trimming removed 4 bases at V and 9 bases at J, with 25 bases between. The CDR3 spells CASSGTTPGLGGAEQFF. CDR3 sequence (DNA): TGTGCCAGCAGTGGAACGACTCCGGGACTTGGAGGTGCTGAGCAGTTCTTC.

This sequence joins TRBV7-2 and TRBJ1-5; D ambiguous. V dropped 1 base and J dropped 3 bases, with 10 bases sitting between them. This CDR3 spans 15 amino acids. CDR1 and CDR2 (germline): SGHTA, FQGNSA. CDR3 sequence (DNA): TGTGCCAGCAGCTTAGGGTTCAGTACCAATCAGCCCCAGCATTTT. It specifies CASSLGFSTNQPQHF.

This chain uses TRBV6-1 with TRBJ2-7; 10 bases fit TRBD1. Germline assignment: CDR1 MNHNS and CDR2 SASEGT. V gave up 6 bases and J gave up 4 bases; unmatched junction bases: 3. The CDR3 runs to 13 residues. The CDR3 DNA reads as TGTGCCAGCAGGGGACAGGGGAGATACGAGCAGTACTTC. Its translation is CASRGQGRYEQYF.

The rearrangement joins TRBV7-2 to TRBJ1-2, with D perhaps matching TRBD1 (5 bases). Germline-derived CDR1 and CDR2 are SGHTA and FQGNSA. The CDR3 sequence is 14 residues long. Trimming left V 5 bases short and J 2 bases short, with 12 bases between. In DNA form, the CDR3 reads TGTGCCAGCAGCCGGGACTGGGCAAACTATGGCTACACCTTC. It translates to CASSRDWANYGYTF. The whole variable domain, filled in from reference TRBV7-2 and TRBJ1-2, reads GAGVSQSPSNKVTEKGKDVELRCDPISGHTALYWYRQSLGQGLEFLIYFQGNSAPDKSGLPSDRFSAERTGGSVSTLTIQRTQQEDSAVYLCASSRDWANYGYTFGSGTRLTVV.

The CDR3 reads CASSPIGQGASEAFF. The CDR3 coding sequence is TGTGCCAGCTCACCAATAGGCCAGGGGGCATCCGAAGCTTTCTTT. This rearrangement joins TRBV18 to TRBJ1-1; 8 nucleotides agree with TRBD1. Trimming at V came to 2 bases and at J to 8 bases, leaving 10 bases not matched to a gene. The CDR3 totals 15 residues. Germline loops: CDR1 KGHSH, CDR2 LQKENI.

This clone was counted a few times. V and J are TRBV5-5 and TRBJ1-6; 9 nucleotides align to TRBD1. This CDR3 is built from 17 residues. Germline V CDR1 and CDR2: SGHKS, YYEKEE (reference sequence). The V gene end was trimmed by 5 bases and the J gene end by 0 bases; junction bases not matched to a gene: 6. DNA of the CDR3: TGTGCCAGCAGATCACAGGGGGCAGGCTCCTATAATTCACCCCTCCACTTT. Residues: CASRSQGAGSYNSPLHF.

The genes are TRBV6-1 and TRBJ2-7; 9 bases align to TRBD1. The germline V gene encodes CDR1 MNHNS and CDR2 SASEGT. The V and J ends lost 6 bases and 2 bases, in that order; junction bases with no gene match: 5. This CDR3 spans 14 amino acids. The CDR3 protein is CASRRQGEAYEQYF. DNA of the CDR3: TGTGCCAGCAGGCGACAGGGGGAAGCCTACGAGCAGTACTTC.